This entry describes one TCR beta chain. Only in-frame clones appear in the TCRdb table, and some are missing; sequencing was by immunoSEQ multiplex PCR. Among 100,000 to 150,000 clones, roughly 80% were seen once, and the ten largest hold roughly an eighth. This sample is drawn from a study of blood T cell repertoires in COVID-19. Trimming at V came to 5 bases and at J to 5 bases, leaving 9 bases not matched to a gene. The CDR3 sequence is 17 residues long. Germline CDR1 reads SGHTA; CDR2 reads FQGTGA. The sequencing sample was made of peripheral blood. The genes are TRBV7-3 and TRBJ2-3, with 14 bases aligning to TRBD2. The clonotype comes from a woman in her 30s who had recovered from COVID-19. The CDR3 coding sequence is TGTGCCAGCAGCCCCCTGACTAGCGGGAGGGCCTTAGATACGCAGTATTTT. This gives the protein CASSPLTSGRALDTQYF.